The rows below give T cell receptor beta chains drawn from one sample of a study of T cells after yellow fever vaccination. TCRdb called the 5' RACE reads again in MiXCR, with one record for every CDR3 protein. The sample shows some 200,000 distinct CDR3 sequences, approximately 3% of them seen only once. Source: CD4+ T cells sorted from PBMCs, taken 10 days after the yellow fever booster vaccination. The origin of the receptors is a man aged 18 to 29 who received the YFV17D yellow fever vaccine. Both conserved end residues are part of each CDR3. Each record gives: J gene, V gene, D gene, clone size, CDR3 protein, CDR3 DNA. A D gene is named only where the DNA matches it firmly. A row's size may be missing; if present it is once, few, many or a size class.

j_call: TRBJ2-2; v_call: TRBV3-1; d_call: -; clone_size: many; cdr3_aa: CASSDKANTGELFF; cdr3_nt: TGTGCCAGCAGCGACAAAGCGAACACCGGGGAGCTGTTTTTT
j_call: TRBJ2-3; v_call: TRBV28; d_call: -; clone_size: -; cdr3_aa: CATFQTTADTQYF; cdr3_nt: TGTGCCACCTTTCAAACAACGGCAGATACGCAGTATTTT
j_call: TRBJ2-6; v_call: TRBV20-1; d_call: -; clone_size: many; cdr3_aa: CSARGNSGANVLTF; cdr3_nt: TGCAGTGCTAGAGGGAACTCTGGGGCCAACGTCCTGACTTTC
j_call: TRBJ1-1; v_call: TRBV29-1; d_call: TRBD1; clone_size: many; cdr3_aa: CSADRGLNTEAFF; cdr3_nt: TGCAGCGCTGACAGGGGACTGAACACTGAAGCTTTCTTT
j_call: TRBJ1-2; v_call: TRBV29-1; d_call: TRBD1; clone_size: many; cdr3_aa: CSVYPNGQDGYTF; cdr3_nt: TGCAGCGTCTACCCCAATGGACAGGATGGCTACACCTTC
j_call: TRBJ1-1; v_call: TRBV7-6; d_call: -; clone_size: many; cdr3_aa: CASSPTGWNTEAFF; cdr3_nt: TGTGCCAGCAGCCCCACGGGGTGGAACACTGAAGCTTTCTTT
j_call: TRBJ2-5; v_call: TRBV5-1; d_call: -; clone_size: -; cdr3_aa: CASSFVTGPVETQYF; cdr3_nt: TGCGCCAGCAGCTTCGTGACAGGTCCCGTAGAGACCCAGTACTTC
j_call: TRBJ2-5; v_call: TRBV20-1; d_call: TRBD2; clone_size: many; cdr3_aa: CSATPPLAGQSGETQYF; cdr3_nt: TGCAGTGCTACTCCCCCGCTAGCGGGGCAGTCGGGAGAGACCCAGTACTTC
j_call: TRBJ1-1; v_call: TRBV24-1; d_call: -; clone_size: -; cdr3_aa: CATSDLRDLNEAFF; cdr3_nt: TGTGCCACCAGTGATTTACGCGACCTCAATGAAGCTTTCTTT
j_call: TRBJ1-1; v_call: TRBV6-5; d_call: -; clone_size: many; cdr3_aa: CASSYSWGPMNTEAFF; cdr3_nt: TGTGCCAGCAGTTACTCGTGGGGTCCTATGAACACTGAAGCTTTCTTT
j_call: TRBJ2-5; v_call: TRBV20-1; d_call: -; clone_size: -; cdr3_aa: CSAGNPQETQYF; cdr3_nt: TGCAGTGCGGGAAATCCACAAGAGACCCAGTACTTC
j_call: TRBJ1-2; v_call: TRBV12-3/TRBV12-4; d_call: -; clone_size: few; cdr3_aa: CASRPGTHTWNYGYTF; cdr3_nt: TGTGCCAGCAGACCGGGCACCCATACCTGGAACTATGGCTACACCTTC
j_call: TRBJ2-5; v_call: TRBV20-1; d_call: TRBD1; clone_size: few; cdr3_aa: CSVAGQDQETQYF; cdr3_nt: TGCAGTGTCGCGGGACAGGACCAAGAGACCCAGTACTTC
j_call: TRBJ1-5; v_call: TRBV12-3/TRBV12-4; d_call: -; clone_size: -; cdr3_aa: CASSTMTPGRISF; cdr3_nt: TGTGCCAGCAGTACAATGACCCCGGGACGAATATCATTT
j_call: TRBJ1-6; v_call: TRBV5-1; d_call: -; clone_size: few; cdr3_aa: CASGTDSGTPNSPLHF; cdr3_nt: TGCGCCAGCGGGACCGACTCCGGGACTCCCAATTCACCCCTCCACTTT
j_call: TRBJ1-6; v_call: TRBV7-2; d_call: -; clone_size: many; cdr3_aa: CASSLQNYNSPLHF; cdr3_nt: TGTGCCAGCAGCTTACAAAACTATAATTCACCCCTCCACTTT
j_call: TRBJ2-7; v_call: TRBV7-2; d_call: TRBD2; clone_size: few; cdr3_aa: CASSTGGTSNYEQYF; cdr3_nt: TGTGCCAGCAGCACCGGGGGGACCTCTAACTACGAGCAGTACTTC